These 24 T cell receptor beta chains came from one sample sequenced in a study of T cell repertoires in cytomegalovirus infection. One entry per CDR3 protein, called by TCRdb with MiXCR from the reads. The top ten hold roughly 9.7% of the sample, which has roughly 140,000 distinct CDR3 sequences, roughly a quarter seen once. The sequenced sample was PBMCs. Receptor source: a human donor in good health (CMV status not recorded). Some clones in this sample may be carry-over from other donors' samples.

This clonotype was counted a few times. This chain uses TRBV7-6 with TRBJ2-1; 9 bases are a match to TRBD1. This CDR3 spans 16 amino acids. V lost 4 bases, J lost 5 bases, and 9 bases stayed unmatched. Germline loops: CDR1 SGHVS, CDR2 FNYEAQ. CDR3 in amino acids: CASSSPGQGSNNEQFF. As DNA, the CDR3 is TGTGCCAGCAGCTCGCCGGGACAGGGATCTAACAATGAGCAGTTCTTC.

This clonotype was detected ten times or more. The CDR3 region has the DNA TGTGCCAGCAGCTTAGCCCCCTACGAGCAGTACTTC. This gives the protein CASSLAPYEQYF. The J gene is TRBJ2-7, the V gene TRBV7-2; D remains ambiguous. The germline V gene has CDR1 SGHTA and CDR2 FQGNSA. With 0 bases removed from V and 2 bases from J, the gap between germline ends came to 2 bases. This CDR3 has 12 residues.

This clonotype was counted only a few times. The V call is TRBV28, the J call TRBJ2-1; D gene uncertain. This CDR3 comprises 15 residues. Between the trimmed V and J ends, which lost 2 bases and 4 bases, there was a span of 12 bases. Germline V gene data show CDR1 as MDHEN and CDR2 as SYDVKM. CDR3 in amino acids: CASSLDRRTYNEQFF. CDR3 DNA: TGTGCCAGCAGTTTAGACCGGAGAACTTACAATGAGCAGTTCTTC.

The CDR3 coding sequence is TGTGCCAGCAGTTTGAAGGTGCGGACCTACGAGCAGTACTTC. Protein sequence: CASSLKVRTYEQYF. V is TRBV28 and J is TRBJ2-7; no firm D call. Germline CDR1 is MDHEN and CDR2 is SYDVKM. The V gene lost 3 bases and the J gene lost 2 bases, with 11 bases spanning the gap. CDR3 length: 14 amino acids.

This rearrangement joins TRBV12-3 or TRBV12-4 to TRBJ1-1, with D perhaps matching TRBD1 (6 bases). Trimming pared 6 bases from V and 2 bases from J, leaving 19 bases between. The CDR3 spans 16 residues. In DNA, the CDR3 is TGTGCCAGCAGCCCCGGAATTAGGGGGTCCAACACTGAAGCTTTCTTT. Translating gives CASSPGIRGSNTEAFF.

The CDR3 here is CASSMGRGTGELFF. The CDR3 DNA is TGCGCCAGCTCCATGGGGAGGGGCACCGGGGAGCTGTTTTTT. V gene TRBV5-1 combines with J gene TRBJ2-2, with 7 bases aligning to TRBD2. Trimming took 7 bases from V and 4 from J; bases not matched to a gene: 7. CDR1 is SGHRS and CDR2 is YFSETQ in the germline V gene. CDR3 size: 14 residues. The whole variable domain, remainder taken from reference TRBV5-1 and TRBJ2-2, is KAGVTQTPRYLIKTRGQQVTLSCSPISGHRSVSWYQQTPGQGLQFLFEYFSETQRNKGNFPGRFSGRQFSNSRSEMNVSTLELGDSALYLCASSMGRGTGELFFGEGSRLTVL.

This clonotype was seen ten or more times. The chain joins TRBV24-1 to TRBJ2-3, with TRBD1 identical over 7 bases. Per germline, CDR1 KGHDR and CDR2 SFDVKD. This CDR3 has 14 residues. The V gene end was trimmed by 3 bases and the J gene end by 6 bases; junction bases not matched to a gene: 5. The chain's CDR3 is CATSDHRGADTQYF. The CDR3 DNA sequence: TGTGCCACCAGTGATCACAGGGGAGCCGATACGCAGTATTTT.

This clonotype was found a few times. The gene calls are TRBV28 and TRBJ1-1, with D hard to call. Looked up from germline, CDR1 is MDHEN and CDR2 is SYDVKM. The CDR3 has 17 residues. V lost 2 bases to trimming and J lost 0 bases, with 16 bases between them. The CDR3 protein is CASSLLLGLPLNTEAFF. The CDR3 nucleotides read TGTGCCAGCAGTTTACTCCTGGGCCTCCCCCTGAACACTGAAGCTTTCTTT. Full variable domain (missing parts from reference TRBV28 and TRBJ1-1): DVKVTQSSRYLVKRTGEKVFLECVQDMDHENMFWYRQDPGLGLRLIYFSYDVKMKEKGDIPEGYSVSREKKERFSLILESASTNQTSMYLCASSLLLGLPLNTEAFFGQGTRLTVV.

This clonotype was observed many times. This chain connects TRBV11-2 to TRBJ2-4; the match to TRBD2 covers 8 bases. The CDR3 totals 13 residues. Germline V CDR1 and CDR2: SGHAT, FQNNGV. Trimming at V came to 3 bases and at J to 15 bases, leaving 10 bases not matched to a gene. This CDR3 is CASSFTSGGEWYF. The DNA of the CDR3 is TGTGCCAGCAGCTTCACTAGCGGTGGGGAGTGGTACTTC.

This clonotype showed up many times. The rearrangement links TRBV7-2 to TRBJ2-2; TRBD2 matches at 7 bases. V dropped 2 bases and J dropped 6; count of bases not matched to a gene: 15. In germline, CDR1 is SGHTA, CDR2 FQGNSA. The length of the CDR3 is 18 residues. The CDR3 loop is CASSLYGIGGRRAGELFF. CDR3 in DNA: TGTGCCAGCAGCTTATATGGTATAGGCGGGAGAAGGGCCGGGGAGCTGTTTTTT.

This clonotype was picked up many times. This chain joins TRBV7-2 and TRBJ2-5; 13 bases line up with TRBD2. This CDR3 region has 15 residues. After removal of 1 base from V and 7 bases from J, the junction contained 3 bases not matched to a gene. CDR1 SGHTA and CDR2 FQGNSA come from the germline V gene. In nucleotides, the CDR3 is TGTGCCAGCAGCTTAGGACTAGCGGGAGGTGGGACCCAGTACTTC. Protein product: CASSLGLAGGGTQYF. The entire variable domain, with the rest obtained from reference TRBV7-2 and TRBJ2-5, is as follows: GAGVSQSPSNKVTEKGKDVELRCDPISGHTALYWYRQSLGQGLEFLIYFQGNSAPDKSGLPSDRFSAERTGGSVSTLTIQRTQQEDSAVYLCASSLGLAGGGTQYFGPGTRLLVL.

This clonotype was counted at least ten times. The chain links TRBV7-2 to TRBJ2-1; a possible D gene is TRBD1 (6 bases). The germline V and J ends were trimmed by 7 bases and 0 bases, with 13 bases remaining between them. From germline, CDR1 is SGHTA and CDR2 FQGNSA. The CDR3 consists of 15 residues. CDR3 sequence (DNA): TGTGCCAGCACCCCAGGGGTGAGCTCCTACAATGAGCAGTTCTTC. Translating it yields CASTPGVSSYNEQFF.

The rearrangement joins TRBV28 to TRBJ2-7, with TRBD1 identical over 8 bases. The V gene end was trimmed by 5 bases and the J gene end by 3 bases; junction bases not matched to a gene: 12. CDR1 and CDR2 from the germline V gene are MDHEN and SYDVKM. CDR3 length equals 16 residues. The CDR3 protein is CASSRRQGLSVYEQYF. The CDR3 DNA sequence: TGTGCCAGCAGTCGCCGACAGGGGCTTTCCGTCTACGAGCAGTACTTC.

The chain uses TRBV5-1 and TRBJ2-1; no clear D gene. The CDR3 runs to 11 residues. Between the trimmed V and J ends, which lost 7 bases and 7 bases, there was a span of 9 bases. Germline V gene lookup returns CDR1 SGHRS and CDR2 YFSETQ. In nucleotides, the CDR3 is TGCGCCAGCGGTCGGGCGAATGAGCAGTTCTTC. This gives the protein CASGRANEQFF.

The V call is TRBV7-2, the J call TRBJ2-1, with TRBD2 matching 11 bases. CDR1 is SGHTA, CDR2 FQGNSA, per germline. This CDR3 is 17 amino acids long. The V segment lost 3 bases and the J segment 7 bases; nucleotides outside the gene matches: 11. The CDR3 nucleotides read TGTGCCAGCAGCTTTAGACTAGCGGGGACCACAGGGAATGAGCAGTTCTTC. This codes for CASSFRLAGTTGNEQFF.

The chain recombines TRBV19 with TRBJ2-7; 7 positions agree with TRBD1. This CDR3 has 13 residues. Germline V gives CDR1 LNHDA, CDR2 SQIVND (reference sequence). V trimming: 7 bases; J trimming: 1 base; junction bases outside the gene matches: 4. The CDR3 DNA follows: TGTGCCAGTAAGGGGACAGCTTCCTACGAGCAGTACTTC. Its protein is CASKGTASYEQYF.

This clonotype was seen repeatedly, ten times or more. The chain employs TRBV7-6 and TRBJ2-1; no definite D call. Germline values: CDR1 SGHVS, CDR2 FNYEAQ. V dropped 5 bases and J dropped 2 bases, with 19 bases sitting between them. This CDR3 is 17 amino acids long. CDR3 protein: CASSPTPGMETYNEQFF. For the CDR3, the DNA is TGTGCCAGCAGCCCGACCCCAGGTATGGAGACCTACAATGAGCAGTTCTTC.

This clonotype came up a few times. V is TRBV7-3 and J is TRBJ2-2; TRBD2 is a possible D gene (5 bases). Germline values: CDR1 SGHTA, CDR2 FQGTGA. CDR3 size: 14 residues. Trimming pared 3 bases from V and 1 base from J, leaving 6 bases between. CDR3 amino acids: CASSFGGNTGELFF. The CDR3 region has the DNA TGTGCCAGCAGCTTTGGAGGGAACACCGGGGAGCTGTTTTTT.

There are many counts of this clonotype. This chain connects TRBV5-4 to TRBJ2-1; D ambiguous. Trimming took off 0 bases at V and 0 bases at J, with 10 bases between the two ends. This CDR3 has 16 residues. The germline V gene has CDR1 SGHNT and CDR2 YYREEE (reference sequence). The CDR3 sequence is CASSLEPRSSYNEQFF. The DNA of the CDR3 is TGTGCCAGCAGCTTGGAGCCCCGAAGCTCCTACAATGAGCAGTTCTTC.

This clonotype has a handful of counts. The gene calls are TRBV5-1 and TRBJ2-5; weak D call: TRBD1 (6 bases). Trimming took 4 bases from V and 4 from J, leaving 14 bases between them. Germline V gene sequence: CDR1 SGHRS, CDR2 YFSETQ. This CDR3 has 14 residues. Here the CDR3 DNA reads TGCGCCAGCAGCCCCAGGGGTGACCGAGAGACCCAGTACTTC. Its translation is CASSPRGDRETQYF.

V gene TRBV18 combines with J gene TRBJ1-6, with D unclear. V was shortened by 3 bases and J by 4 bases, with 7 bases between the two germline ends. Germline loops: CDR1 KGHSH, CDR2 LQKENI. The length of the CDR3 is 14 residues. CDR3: CASSPLGYNSPLHF. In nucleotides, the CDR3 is TGTGCCAGCTCACCCTTGGGATATAATTCACCCCTCCACTTT.

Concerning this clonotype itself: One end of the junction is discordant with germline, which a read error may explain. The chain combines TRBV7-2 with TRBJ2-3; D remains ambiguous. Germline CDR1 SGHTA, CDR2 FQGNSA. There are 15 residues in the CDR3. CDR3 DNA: TGTGCCAGCAGCTTAGTATTCAGACCAACAAATACGCAGTTTTTT. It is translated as CASSLVFRPTNTQFF.

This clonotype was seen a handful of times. CDR3 residues: CASSQEDPGLSTDTQYF. CDR3 coding DNA: TGTGCCAGCAGCCAAGAAGATCCCGGGCTTAGCACAGATACGCAGTATTTT. The chain links TRBV3-1 to TRBJ2-3; the D is unclear. The CDR3 has 17 residues. V was trimmed by 0 bases and J by 0 bases, leaving 13 bases between them. CDR1 and CDR2 from the germline V gene are LGHDT and YNNKEL (reference sequence).

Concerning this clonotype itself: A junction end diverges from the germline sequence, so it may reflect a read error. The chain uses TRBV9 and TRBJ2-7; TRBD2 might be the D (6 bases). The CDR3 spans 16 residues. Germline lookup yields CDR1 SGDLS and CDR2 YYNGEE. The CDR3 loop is CASSELLMGLSHEQYF. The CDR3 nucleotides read TGTGCCAGCAGCGAACTCTTGATGGGACTCTCCCACGAGCAGTACTTC.